These T cell receptor beta chains were read from a single sample in a study of cytomegalovirus exposure and HLA in healthy donors. Sequencing was performed with immunoSEQ multiplex PCR; in TCRdb, only in-frame clones are kept and a portion is missing. The profile shows some 150,000 clones, approximately 79% of them singletons. The sequencing input was PBMCs. Receptors were obtained from a male donor in good health and CMV-seronegative. CDR3s include the opening cysteine and the closing phenylalanine or tryptophan. The D gene is left open where the match is weak. Size is omitted from some rows. Given values are once, few, many or a class for expanded clones.

-	TRBJ1-2	-	TRBV2	CASREQRLDGYTF	TGTGCCAGCAGGGAACAGCGCCTGGATGGCTACACCTTC
once	TRBJ2-3	-	TRBV18	CASSQNSGLSTDTQYF	TGTGCCAGCTCACAGAATTCGGGACTTTCCACAGATACGCAGTATTTT
-	TRBJ1-3	-	TRBV6-1	CASSRQNSGNTIYF	TGTGCCAGCAGTCGACAAAACTCTGGAAACACCATATATTTT
-	TRBJ1-2	TRBD1	TRBV5-5	CASSTGDSPNYGYTF	TGTGCCAGCAGCACAGGGGACAGCCCTAACTATGGCTACACCTTC
few	TRBJ2-3	TRBD2	TRBV6-1	CASSGLAGRWDTDTQYF	TGTGCCAGCAGTGGACTAGCGGGGCGGTGGGACACAGATACGCAGTATTTT
-	TRBJ2-3	TRBD2	TRBV27	CASSHPFERGAHTQYF	TGTGCCAGCAGTCACCCCTTTGAGCGGGGCGCCCATACGCAGTATTTT
-	TRBJ1-2	TRBD1	TRBV5-8	CASSPFSGTGSYYGYTF	TGTGCCAGCAGCCCGTTCTCCGGGACAGGGTCCTACTATGGCTACACCTTC
-	TRBJ1-4	-	TRBV7-8	CASSLVNEKLFF	TGTGCCAGCAGCCTCGTTAATGAAAAACTGTTTTTT
-	TRBJ1-2	TRBD1	TRBV27	CASSSQGVGGYTF	TGTGCCAGCAGTTCCCAGGGGGTCGGGGGCTACACCTTC
-	TRBJ1-6	-	TRBV9	CASSVTEGGNSPLHF	TGTGCCAGCAGCGTCACGGAAGGAGGGAATTCACCCCTCCACTTT
-	TRBJ1-5	-	TRBV28	CASSQSHRVDQPQHF	TGTGCCAGCAGCCAGTCCCACAGGGTTGATCAGCCCCAGCATTTT
-	TRBJ1-5	-	TRBV27	CASSLGQGQPQHF	TGTGCCAGCAGTTTAGGTCAGGGTCAGCCCCAGCATTTT
-	TRBJ1-1	-	TRBV30	CAWNRDVPEAFF	TGTGCCTGGAACAGGGACGTTCCTGAAGCTTTCTTT
-	TRBJ2-3	-	TRBV7-9	CASSPGQYLTDTQYF	TGTGCCAGCAGCCCCGGACAGTATCTCACAGATACGCAGTATTTT
-	TRBJ1-5	-	TRBV19	CASRRGGNQPQHF	TGTGCCAGTAGGCGGGGAGGCAATCAGCCCCAGCATTTT
-	TRBJ2-5	-	TRBV5-1	CASSPGVAALSQYF	TGCGCCAGCAGCCCCGGAGTAGCGGCACTCTCCCAGTACTTC
-	TRBJ2-5	-	TRBV6-5	CASSLGQIETQYF	TGTGCCAGCAGCCTTGGACAGATAGAGACCCAGTACTTC
once	TRBJ1-1	-	TRBV7-3	CASSLTRGTEAFF	TGTGCCAGCAGCTTAACGCGAGGGACTGAAGCTTTCTTT
-	TRBJ1-1	TRBD1	TRBV5-4	CASTTRTGRGGTEAFF	TGTGCCAGCACCACAAGGACAGGCCGAGGGGGGACTGAAGCTTTCTTT
-	TRBJ2-5	-	TRBV2	CASSASLRGKETQYF	TGTGCCAGCAGTGCAAGCCTAAGGGGGAAAGAGACCCAGTACTTC
-	TRBJ2-3	-	TRBV5-6	CASSLETRGSTDTQYF	TGTGCCAGCAGCTTGGAGACGCGAGGTAGCACAGATACGCAGTATTTT
few	TRBJ1-2	TRBD1	TRBV9	CASSAQGASNYGYTF	TGTGCCAGCAGCGCACAGGGGGCCTCTAACTATGGCTACACCTTC